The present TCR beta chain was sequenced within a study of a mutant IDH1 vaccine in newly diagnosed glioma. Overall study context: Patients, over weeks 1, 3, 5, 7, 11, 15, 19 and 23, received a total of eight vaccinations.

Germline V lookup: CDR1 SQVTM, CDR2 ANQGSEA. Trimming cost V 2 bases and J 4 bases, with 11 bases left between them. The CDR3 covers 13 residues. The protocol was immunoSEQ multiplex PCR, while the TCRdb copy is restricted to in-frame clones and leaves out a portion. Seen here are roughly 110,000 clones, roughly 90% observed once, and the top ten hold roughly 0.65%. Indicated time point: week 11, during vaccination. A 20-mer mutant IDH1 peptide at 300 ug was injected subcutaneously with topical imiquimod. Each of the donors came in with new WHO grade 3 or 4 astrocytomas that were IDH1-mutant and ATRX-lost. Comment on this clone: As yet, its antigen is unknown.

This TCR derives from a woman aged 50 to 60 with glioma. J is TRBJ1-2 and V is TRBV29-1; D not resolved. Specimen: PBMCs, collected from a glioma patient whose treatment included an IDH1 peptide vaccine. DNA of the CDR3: TGCAGCGTTGAACCTGGGCTAATCTATGGCTACACCTTC. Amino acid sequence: CSVEPGLIYGYTF.